The entry that follows covers one TCR beta chain sequence. The antigen it binds to is not known. No base quality information exists; no much larger clone differs at one position. The CDR3 starts with the cysteine, ends with the phenylalanine, and has 13 residues. Only the CDR3 portion is preserved as DNA: 39 bases, with reading frame beginning at the first base. V loses 9 bases at its end and J loses 4 bases; junction bases beyond the gene matches: 9. The CDR1 and CDR2 encoded by the germline V gene (reference sequence) are SEHNR and FQNEAQ. Expansion of CD8+CD57+ cells had been shown by flow cytometry in the patients chosen for sequencing. Every patient had severe acquired aplastic anemia, diagnosed using the International Study of Aplastic Anemia and Agranulocytosis and Camitta criteria. Patients had received no therapy at the time of blood sampling. The study deep-sequenced TCR repertoires of sorted CD4+ and CD8+ blood T cells from severe aplastic anemia patients and healthy subjects. In the USA, patient enrollment took place under clinicaltrials.gov protocols 00001620, 01623167, 00001397, 00071045, 00081523 and 00961064. Ficoll-Paque density gradient centrifugation was used to isolate peripheral blood mononuclear cells. Before DNA was extracted, CD4+ and CD8+ T cells were sorted using either FACS or magnetic beads.

Profiling of TCR beta VDJ combinations and CDR3 sequences used genomic DNA as the template. TCR repertoire sequencing was run on an Illumina HiSeq 2000. In the original analysis: Repertoires were assessed using TRBV/TRBJ rearrangement plots, CDR3 size and DJ length profiles, and Simpson's diversity index. The immunodominant clone was defined as the most abundant DNA sequence in deep sequencing data. CDR3 amino acid sequences were checked for sharing across subjects and were also compared against the VDJdb database and published repertoires. TCRdb reworked the public reads: Q25 trimming with fastp, MiXCR clone assembly, productive beta chains retained. Entries are consolidated by CDR3 protein sequence, retaining the most common genes and DNA. The V and J calls shown here were made by TCRdb, not taken from the authors' results. A total of under 200,000 distinct CDR3 sequences appear in this sample, around 48% of them only once. The ten largest account for less than 3% of the sample.

These data come from a study of CD8+CD57+ T cells in acquired aplastic anemia (dated by TCRdb to the late 2010s). Regarding the study in general: On average, sorted CD4+ and CD8+ cells yielded around 3.4 ug of extracted DNA, with a range of about 0.18 to 27.4 ug. A CD8+CD57+ expansion meant a frequency higher than the mean frequency seen in healthy subjects.

Broader findings and caveats from the paper: No significant difference in CD8+ Simpson's diversity was found between patients and healthy controls (P=0.060). Approximately 27 CD8+ CDR3 sequences were found in both patients and controls but appeared to be highly expressed in patients and within the immunodominant clones of the patients.

Sequencing was carried out using sorted CD4+, CD8+, or CD8+CD57+ T cells (not recorded which) from PBMCs. The sequence came from a human donor with aplastic anemia. The rearranged chain carries TRBV7-9 and TRBJ2-7; TRBD1 lines up with 7 middle nucleotides. The CDR3 here reads CASSRGQFYEQYF. The nucleotide sequence reads TGTGCCAGTAGCCGGGGACAGTTTTACGAGCAGTACTTC.